This T cell receptor beta chain appears in the sequencing data of a study of human T cells and chemical hapten exposure. Study information: The variation in per-sample TCR yields arose mainly from small differences in pooled library volumes.

V lost 3 bases and J lost 4, with 8 bases in between. Germline loops: CDR1 SGHTA, CDR2 FQGNSA. The CDR3 is made up of 13 amino acids. TCRdb analysed the RACE reads with MiXCR anew, one entry per CDR3 protein. The data show some 90,000 distinct CDR3 sequences, approximately 10% seen once. This clonotype has ten or more counts. Time point reported: patch test 3, about 24 weeks after DPC sensitization. Noted treatment: therapeutic diphenylcyclopropenone sensitization with weekly scalp DPC. Staff drew blood before applying each patch test. This clonotype originated in a woman younger than 45 with alopecia areata. Some clones in this sample may be carry-over from other donors' samples. This sequence joins TRBV7-2 and TRBJ2-3; no clear D. The sequences come from whole blood, collected in connection with sensitization to the hapten diphenylcyclopropenone (DPC). CDR3 amino acids: CASSFQVADTQYF. CDR3 coding DNA: TGTGCCAGCAGCTTCCAAGTGGCAGATACGCAGTATTTT.